This record looks at one T cell receptor beta chain sequence and its context. Its antigen is still unknown. Other DNA sequences in the same sample also yield this CDR3. The data stem from a study of cytomegalovirus exposure and HLA in healthy donors. PCR primers comprised 60 Vbeta and 13 Jbeta primers. Produced via immunoSEQ multiplex PCR; TCRdb's table is partial and in-frame only. The data show around 170,000 clones, around 80% seen once. Germline V gives CDR1 LNHDA, CDR2 SQIVND (reference sequence). This CDR3 has 15 amino acids. The germline V and J ends were trimmed by 3 bases and 0 bases, with 6 bases remaining between them. Findings and caveats of the study: For presence/absence analyses, sequencing depth was assumed to be roughly uniform across donors. A later examination showed that TCR association rates differed by HLA locus, with DRB1 most and HLA-C fewest. Later analysis reportedly placed an Asian-associated ancestry cluster below the roughly 680-donor mean in N-insertions.

This clonotype originated in a woman between 40 and 55 years old in good health and CMV-seronegative. The sample taken for sequencing was PBMCs. This chain joins TRBV19 and TRBJ2-6; unclear D gene. CDR3 coding DNA: TGTGCCAGTAGTATCCCGGGCTCTGGGGCCAACGTCCTGACTTTC. It yields the protein CASSIPGSGANVLTF.